This T cell receptor beta chain came from a study of technical replicates of blood from a few donors. The table came from immunoSEQ multiplex PCR; TCRdb's copy has only in-frame clones and leaves some out. The table shows tens of thousands of clones, with over 85% occurring only once. The CDR3 spans 15 residues. Per germline, CDR1 GTSNPN and CDR2 SVGIG (reference sequence). V lost 2 bases and J 8 bases, leaving 21 bases between the germline ends. The specimen was PBMCs. This rearrangement joins TRBV30 to TRBJ1-2; D possibly corresponds to TRBD1 (5 bases). The source is a human donor in good health. Some clones in this sample may be carry-over from other donors' samples. In nucleotides, the CDR3 is TGTGCCTGGAGTTGGGGCGGTGAACTCCTGGGGGGCTACACCTTC. It specifies CAWSWGGELLGGYTF.